The 15 T cell receptor beta chains in this list originate from one sample, sequenced in a study of T cell clonality in common variable immunodeficiency. Here immunoSEQ multiplex PCR was the method, and the copy in TCRdb shows in-frame clones only, minus some. This sample comprises over 45,000 clones, none seen once only. Sequencing was done on a sample of peripheral blood mononuclear cells. The receptors originated from a person between 18 and 70 years old in good health.

This clone was recorded at least ten times. The CDR3 extends 3 residues past the end of the read, so its final part is completed from the germline J gene. The chain employs TRBV6-2 or TRBV6-3 and TRBJ1-2; D gene ambiguous. V was trimmed by 7 bases and J by 6 bases, leaving 18 bases between them. Germline CDR1 MNHEY, CDR2 SVGEGT. The CDR3 extends over 14 amino acids. Partial CDR3 DNA: TGTGCCAGCACCGATTTAAGGTTGGTGAATGGC. Translated: CASTDLRLVNG. The entire CDR3 protein is CASTDLRLVNGYTF.

The sample holds many counts of this clone. The CDR3 end lies 3 residues beyond the end of the read and is filled in from the germline J gene. The chain recombines TRBV30 with TRBJ2-1; D may be TRBD2 (6 bases). Germline assignment: CDR1 GTSNPN and CDR2 SVGIG (reference sequence). The V end was cut by 3 bases, the J end by 7 bases, with 13 bases between. The CDR3 covers 13 residues. The sequenced part of the CDR3 DNA is TGTGCCTGGAGGGTCGGAGGGCCAAATGAG. This encodes CAWRVGGPNE. The full CDR3 reads CAWRVGGPNEQFF.

This clone was counted ten times or more. Coverage ceases 3 residues before the CDR3 finishes, and the germline J gene fills in the end. The chain recombines TRBV20-1 with TRBJ2-4, with TRBD1 matching 8 bases. The length of the CDR3 is 14 residues. V lost 4 bases to trimming and J lost 3 bases; unmatched junction nucleotides: 5. CDR1 is DFQATT and CDR2 is SNEGSKA in the germline V gene (reference sequence). Partial CDR3 DNA: TGCAGTGCTACTTCAGGGGGCGTCAAAAACATT. This sequence encodes CSATSGGVKNI. The whole CDR3 sequence reads CSATSGGVKNIQYF.

This clone has a handful of counts. The read ends 3 residues early relative to the CDR3; the germline J gene fills the gap. This chain links TRBV19 with TRBJ1-2, with TRBD1 identical over 8 bases. This CDR3 is built from 17 residues. From germline, CDR1 is LNHDA and CDR2 SQIVND (reference sequence). The V and J ends lost 6 bases and 4 bases, in that order; junction bases with no gene match: 16. CDR3 protein: CASSPPPPQGEGYGYTF. Incomplete CDR3 DNA: TGTGCCAGTAGCCCCCCTCCCCCACAGGGGGAGGGCTATGGC.

This clone was counted at least ten times. The read terminates 3 residues before the CDR3 end, so the remaining end is supplied by the germline J gene. The rearrangement links TRBV4-1 to TRBJ1-3; 7 bases fit TRBD1. The CDR3 contains 16 residues. The germline V gene has CDR1 MGHRA and CDR2 YSYEKL. Trimming took 3 bases from V and 0 from J; bases not matched to a gene: 5. CDR3 DNA, as far as it was read: TGCGCCAGCAGCCAGGGACAGCGCCACTCTGGAAACACC. Encoded protein: CASSQGQRHSGNT. In full, the CDR3 is CASSQGQRHSGNTIYF.

This clone appeared many times. The CDR3 is cut off 3 residues early in the read; its end comes from the germline J gene. This chain connects TRBV19 to TRBJ2-3; D remains unclear. The CDR3 totals 14 residues. The germline V gene has CDR1 LNHDA and CDR2 SQIVND (reference sequence). V lost 4 bases to trimming and J lost 4 bases, with 12 bases between them. CDR3 bases read: TGTGCCAGTAGTAGTAGAGATTTTGCAGATACG. The encoded protein is CASSSRDFADT. The whole CDR3 region reads CASSSRDFADTQYF.

This clone turned up a few times. One end of the junction is discordant with germline, which a read error may explain. The read is 3 residues too short to cover the CDR3 end, so that end is filled in from the germline J gene. Other DNA sequences of this sample code for an identical CDR3. This sequence joins TRBV18 and TRBJ1-3; maybe TRBD1 (5 bases). CDR1 and CDR2 (germline): KGHSH, LQKENI. The CDR3 totals 13 residues. The sequenced part of the CDR3 DNA is TGTGCCAGCTCACAAGGGGCTGGAAACACA. This gives the protein CASSQGAGNT. The entire CDR3 is CASSQGAGNTIYF.

This clone was recorded many times. The read gets to within 3 residues of the CDR3 end, and the germline J gene fills in the rest. The rearrangement uses TRBV10-1 and TRBJ1-2; 9 positions match TRBD1. The CDR3 loop spans 15 amino acids. Germline loops: CDR1 WNHNN, CDR2 SYGVQD (reference sequence). Unmatched junction bases numbered 9, after V lost 4 bases and J lost 6 bases. CDR3 protein: CASSGEGQGVHGYTF. The sequenced CDR3 bases are TGCGCCAGCAGTGGGGAGGGACAGGGCGTCCATGGC.

Of note for this clone: The DNA ends 3 residues before the CDR3 does, and the rest of the CDR3 is filled in from the germline J gene. The chain joins TRBV7-6 to TRBJ2-3; D might be TRBD1 (6 bases). Germline-derived CDR1 and CDR2 are SGHVS and FNYEAQ. CDR3 size: 13 residues. The CDR3 here is CASTTGYQETQYF. Partial CDR3 DNA: TGTGCCAGCACAACAGGGTACCAAGAGACG.

This clone was seen many times. The read terminates 3 residues ahead of where the CDR3 ends, so the germline J gene completes it. V is TRBV30 and J is TRBJ1-2, with D maybe TRBD1 (6 bases). Germline V lookup: CDR1 GTSNPN, CDR2 SVGIG (reference sequence). This CDR3 is built from 12 residues. CDR3 DNA (partial): TGTGCCTGGAGTGCAGGGGACGGGGGC. Translating it yields CAWSAGDGG. The whole CDR3 region reads CAWSAGDGGYTF.

This clone was recorded at least ten times. Read coverage stops 3 residues before the CDR3 terminus; the germline J gene supplies the remainder. The V call is TRBV20-1, the J call TRBJ2-1; 8 bases fit TRBD2. Germline-derived CDR1 and CDR2 are DFQATT and SNEGSKA (reference sequence). The CDR3 runs 15 residues. With V trimmed by 5 bases and J by 5 bases, 11 bases remained unmatched. The CDR3 DNA, read in part, is TGCAGTGCTTCTCGAGCGGGAGATGGGGACAATGAG. Its protein is CSASRAGDGDNE. The whole CDR3 reads CSASRAGDGDNEQFF.

This clone was recorded at least ten times. Read sequence stops 3 residues before the CDR3 end, and the germline J gene provides the missing end. This rearrangement joins TRBV7-9 to TRBJ2-1; D perhaps matches TRBD2 (6 bases). Germline lookup yields CDR1 SEHNR and CDR2 FQNEAQ (reference sequence). This CDR3 region has 14 residues. V was cut by 4 bases and J by 4 bases, with 11 bases left in between. The CDR3 bases that were read are TGTGCCAGCAGCTCGGGACTCCCTTACAATGAG. Its protein product is CASSSGLPYNE. The full-length CDR3 reads as CASSSGLPYNEQFF.

Many counts were recorded for this clone. The observed sequence ends 3 residues before the CDR3 terminus, with the missing tail filled in from the germline J gene. The chain combines TRBV6-1 with TRBJ2-6, with 10 bases matching TRBD1. With V trimmed by 4 bases and J by 0 bases, 0 bases remained unmatched. From germline, CDR1 is MNHNS and CDR2 SASEGT. The CDR3 runs 16 residues. The CDR3 DNA, read in part, is TGTGCCAGCAGTGGGACAGGGGGCTCTGGGGCCAACGTC. Translation: CASSGTGGSGANV. The entire CDR3 protein is CASSGTGGSGANVLTF.

A note on this clone: The CDR3 is cut off 3 residues early in the read; its end comes from the germline J gene. The genes are TRBV5-1 and TRBJ1-2; 7 nucleotides agree with TRBD1. Per germline, CDR1 SGHRS and CDR2 YFSETQ. This CDR3 comprises 16 residues. Losses at the gene ends were 0 bases for V and 0 bases for J; bases not matched to a gene: 5. The DNA read from the CDR3 is TGCGCCAGCAGCTTGGCTTCAGGGACAGCTAACTATGGC. Residues: CASSLASGTANYG. The whole CDR3 is CASSLASGTANYGYTF. Using reference TRBV5-1 and TRBJ1-2 for the parts outside the CDR3, the full variable domain is KAGVTQTPRYLIKTRGQQVTLSCSPISGHRSVSWYQQTPGQGLQFLFEYFSETQRNKGNFPGRFSGRQFSNSRSEMNVSTLELGDSALYLCASSLASGTANYGYTFGSGTRLTVV.

There are many counts of this clone. The read finishes 3 residues shy of the CDR3 end, and the germline J gene is used to complete it. This chain connects TRBV12-5 to TRBJ1-2; 7 positions match TRBD1. After removal of 1 base from V and 1 base from J, the junction contained 6 bases not matched to a gene. This CDR3 spans 16 amino acids. Germline V gene data show CDR1 as LGHNT and CDR2 as FRNRAP. The CDR3 is CASGLGPTGSNYGYTF. CDR3 bases read: TGTGCTAGTGGTTTGGGACCGACAGGGAGTAACTATGGC. The whole variable domain, remainder taken from reference TRBV12-5 and TRBJ1-2, is DARVTQTPRHKVTEMGQEVTMRCQPILGHNTVFWYRQTMMQGLELLAYFRNRAPLDDSGMPKDRFSAEMPDATLATLKIQPSEPRDSAVYFCASGLGPTGSNYGYTFGSGTRLTVV.